This TCR beta chain came from a study of CXCR3-negative and CXCR3-positive naive CD8 T cells. Study-wide background: Sequencing gave some 140 million TRB reads overall, about 1.5 +/- 0.3 million per library.

Study-level results: Naive CXCR3-negative cells resembled naive CXCR3-positive cells in TRBV-TRBJ usage; memory cells differed.

Researchers prepared the TRB cDNA libraries using 5' RACE with UMI labels. TCRdb reprocessed the 5' RACE reads, with one entry per CDR3 protein and no DNA. The table lists about 5,300 distinct CDR3 sequences. With 290,000 or so cells each, the CD8+ T cell subsets were individually sorted in triplicate. Naive CD8+ T lymphocytes were specified as CD45RO-CCR7+CD27+CD95-. As regards this clonotype: Antigen specificity is unknown.

The CDR3 runs 15 residues. The germline gives CDR1 LNHDA, CDR2 SQIVND (reference sequence). The sequence derives from a human donor in good health. Some clones in this sample may be carry-over from other donors' samples. The chain carries TRBV19 and TRBJ2-7; checking the TCRdb D call of TRBD1 is not possible without DNA. Material: naive CXCR3- CD8+ T cells from blood. The subset was: CD45RO-CCR7+CD27+CD95- naive CD8+ T cells lacking CXCR3 (TNR3-). CDR3 amino acids: CASSIAGGPAYEQYF.